Below are 28 T cell receptor beta chains sequenced from a single sample in a study of Graves' ophthalmopathy and Graves' hyperthyroidism. RNA transcripts were the source from which TCR beta CDR3 regions were amplified. First-round RT-PCR used HTBI primers; second-round multiplex PCR followed. Each CDR3 protein is one row after TCRdb ran MiXCR on the multiplex PCR reads. Of about 58,000 distinct CDR3 sequences in the sample, roughly half were seen once. Material for sequencing was peripheral blood. The receptors were gathered from an adult woman with Graves' ophthalmopathy.

By share, this clonotype ranks as medium-sized. The V and J genes are TRBV20-1 and TRBJ2-1, with no clear D. Trimming left V 6 bases short and J 8 bases short, with 14 bases between. CDR3 length: 12 amino acids. Per the germline V gene, CDR1 is DFQATT and CDR2 is SNEGSKA (reference sequence). The CDR3 region has the DNA TGCAGTGCCAGTCCCGGCGGCGATGAGCAGTTCTTC. This sequence encodes CSASPGGDEQFF.

In regard to this clonotype: This could be a read error, since a much larger clone is one nucleotide away. The rearrangement links TRBV27 to TRBJ1-5, with 7 bases that match TRBD1. This CDR3 is built from 14 residues. CDR1 is MNHEY, CDR2 SMNVEV, per germline (reference sequence). This CDR3 reads CTSKGTDSNQPQHF. DNA for the CDR3: TGTACCAGCAAGGGGACAGATAGCAATCAGCCCCAGCATTTT.

The table lists this clonotype with many counts. The V and J genes are TRBV15 and TRBJ2-3; tentatively, D is TRBD2 (6 bases). From germline, CDR1 is LNHNV and CDR2 YYDKDF (reference sequence). This CDR3 region has 17 residues. V gave up 7 bases and J gave up 1 base, with 21 bases separating them. The DNA for the CDR3 is TGTGCCACCACCGTAGACGAGGGACTTCCAGGCACAGATACGCAGTATTTT. Its translation is CATTVDEGLPGTDTQYF.

This clonotype was counted at least ten times. V is TRBV20-1 and J is TRBJ1-1; 8 nucleotides align to TRBD1. Losses at the gene ends were 3 bases for V and 1 base for J; bases not matched to a gene: 1. CDR1 and CDR2 from the germline V gene are DFQATT and SNEGSKA (reference sequence). The CDR3 totals 13 residues. The CDR3 nucleotides are TGCAGTGCTAGCGGGACAGGGAACACTGAAGCTTTCTTT. Residues: CSASGTGNTEAFF.

This clonotype came up once. V usage is TRBV20-1 and J usage is TRBJ1-5; D may be TRBD1 (5 bases). The germline V gene has CDR1 DFQATT and CDR2 SNEGSKA (reference sequence). The CDR3 is 13 amino acids. The germline V and J ends were trimmed by 6 bases and 7 bases, with 16 bases remaining between them. This CDR3 reads CSAQREGRQPQHF. In nucleotides, the CDR3 is TGCAGTGCCCAGAGGGAGGGGAGGCAGCCCCAGCATTTT.

This clonotype was counted at least ten times. CDR3 amino acids: CASSQDRWAGEQYF. The DNA of the CDR3 is TGTGCCAGCAGCCAAGATCGTTGGGCGGGCGAGCAGTACTTC. J is TRBJ2-7 and V is TRBV4-2, with a weak D call TRBD2 (5 bases). Between the trimmed V and J ends, which lost 0 bases and 6 bases, there was a span of 12 bases. The germline V gene has CDR1 LGHNA and CDR2 YNFKEQ. The CDR3 length is 14 residues.

The J gene is TRBJ2-5, the V gene TRBV24-1; tentative D call: TRBD1 (6 bases). Between the trimmed V and J ends, which lost 7 bases and 3 bases, there was a span of 44 bases. The CDR3 runs to 24 residues. Germline CDR1 reads KGHDR; CDR2 reads SFDVKD. The CDR3 here is CATSRGGTGELVRRLLAGEETQYF. The CDR3 nucleotides read TGTGCCACCAGCCGCGGCGGTACCGGGGAGCTCGTCAGGAGGCTGCTGGCAGGGGAAGAGACCCAGTACTTC.

The chain has TRBV5-1 and TRBJ1-2, with 9 bases that match TRBD1. The CDR3 loop spans 13 amino acids. Germline CDR1 and CDR2: SGHRS and YFSETQ. V lost 3 bases to trimming and J lost 7 bases; unmatched junction nucleotides: 4. CDR3 nucleotides: TGCGCCAGCAGCTCCGGGACAGGGACTGGCTACACCTTC. Amino acid sequence: CASSSGTGTGYTF.

This clonotype appeared many times. The chain joins TRBV6-5 to TRBJ2-7; D is ambiguous. Germline V gene sequence: CDR1 MNHEY, CDR2 SVGAGI. V was pared by 6 bases and J by 2 bases, with 14 bases between. This CDR3 contains 14 residues. The CDR3, as DNA: TGTGCCAGCAGCAACTACGGGTCAACCTACGAGCAGTACTTC. Its translation: CASSNYGSTYEQYF.

This clonotype was observed many times. This chain links TRBV20-1 with TRBJ2-7; 7 bases line up with TRBD1. CDR3 length: 11 amino acids. Germline V CDR1 and CDR2: DFQATT, SNEGSKA (reference sequence). V was pared by 5 bases and J by 6 bases, with 4 bases of the junction left unmatched. The CDR3 sequence is CSASDRVEQYF. In DNA form, the CDR3 reads TGCAGTGCTTCCGACAGGGTCGAGCAGTACTTC.

The chain uses TRBV2 and TRBJ2-2; unclear D gene. V dropped 6 bases and J dropped 2 bases, with 13 bases sitting between them. This CDR3 has 15 amino acids. Germline CDR1 reads SNHLY; CDR2 reads FYNNEI. CDR3 amino acids: CASRGGYGNTGELFF. The CDR3 DNA is TGTGCCAGCAGGGGCGGTTATGGCAACACCGGGGAGCTGTTTTTT.

The chain uses TRBV15 and TRBJ2-7, with D uncertain. The CDR3 covers 15 residues. Between the trimmed V and J ends, which lost 2 bases and 1 base, there was a span of 12 bases. Germline V gene data show CDR1 as LNHNV and CDR2 as YYDKDF (reference sequence). CDR3 sequence (DNA): TGTGCCACCAGCAGATCGGCGAAACCGTCCTACGAGCAGTACTTC. Translation gives CATSRSAKPSYEQYF.

The rearrangement links TRBV6-6 to TRBJ2-1; D might be TRBD2 (6 bases). V was pared by 9 bases and J by 2 bases, with 14 bases between. The germline gives CDR1 MNHNY, CDR2 SVGAGI (reference sequence). This CDR3 is built from 14 residues. The CDR3 loop reads CASTMPGAYNEQFF. CDR3 nucleotides: TGTGCCAGTACTATGCCGGGAGCCTACAATGAGCAGTTCTTC.

In the case of this clonotype: Compared with germline, one end of the junction differs, possibly owing to a read error. The V gene is TRBV20-1, the J gene TRBJ1-2; D is uncertain. Germline V gene lookup returns CDR1 DFQATT and CDR2 SNEGSKA (reference sequence). The CDR3 is 15 amino acids. The CDR3 nucleotides read TGCAGTGCTCTAGACGGGAGGGCTGCTAACTATGGCTACATCTTC. It yields the protein CSALDGRAANYGYIF.

With regard to this clonotype: Germline is not matched at one junction end, which may reflect a read error. J is TRBJ2-7 and V is TRBV5-5; TRBD2 matches at 12 bases. Germline CDR1 is SGHKS and CDR2 is YYEKEE (reference sequence). The CDR3 extends over 16 amino acids. The CDR3: CANSGTSGGSSYEQYF. In DNA, the CDR3 is TGTGCCAACAGCGGAACTAGCGGGGGGAGCTCTTACGAGCAGTACTTC.

Concerning this clonotype itself: The junction does not match germline at one end; this may be a read error. The chain links TRBV20-1 to TRBJ2-4, with D unresolved. CDR1 is DFQATT, CDR2 SNEGSKA, per germline (reference sequence). The CDR3 runs to 13 residues. CDR3 in amino acids: CSARSRGSNSQYF. The CDR3 nucleotides are TGCAGTGCTCGTTCGCGTGGGTCGAACAGTCAGTACTTC.

This clonotype was detected ten times or more. The chain carries TRBV7-3 and TRBJ2-2; D is possibly TRBD1 (6 bases). The CDR3 runs 15 residues. Trimming cost V 5 bases and J 8 bases, with 18 bases left between them. CDR1 is SGHTA, CDR2 FQGTGA, per germline. The CDR3 reads CASSTVRDTTGELFF. CDR3 in DNA: TGTGCCAGCAGCACCGTCCGGGACACGACAGGGGAGCTGTTTTTT.

As concerns this clonotype: Since a much larger clone is just one base distant, this may be a read error. The chain uses TRBV6-2 or TRBV6-3 and TRBJ2-1; weak D call: TRBD2 (5 bases). The CDR3 consists of 13 residues. The V gene's germline CDR1 is MNHEY and CDR2 SVGEGT. The DNA of the CDR3 is TGTGCCAGCAGTTGGGGAGAGAGTTATGAGCAGCTCTTC. Translation gives CASSWGESYEQLF.

This clonotype was seen many times. The genes are TRBV20-1 and TRBJ2-5; the D call may be TRBD1 or TRBD2 (5 bases each). CDR1 DFQATT and CDR2 SNEGSKA come from the germline V gene (reference sequence). This CDR3 is 9 amino acids long. V lost 7 bases and J 5 bases, leaving 5 bases between the germline ends. This CDR3 reads CSGGETQYF. The CDR3 DNA follows: TGCAGTGGGGGGGAGACCCAGTACTTC.

A word on this clonotype: Because the CDR3 is missing its conserved closing phenylalanine or tryptophan, this is likely a read error. The limits of the CDR3 on the DNA are not certain, so only TCRdb's listed CDR3 is given. The chain couples TRBV28 to TRBJ2-5; TRBD1 was called by the table and not checked on the DNA. CDR1 MDHEN and CDR2 SYDVKM come from the germline V gene. The CDR3 contains 11 residues when both ends are counted. The CDR3 loop is CASSIHRGGNT.

This clonotype is labeled as medium-sized. The chain combines TRBV7-2 with TRBJ2-3; D is undetermined. Trimming stripped 5 bases from V and 6 bases from J, with 6 bases between. The germline gives CDR1 SGHTA, CDR2 FQGNSA. The CDR3 covers 11 residues. The DNA of the CDR3 is TGTGCCAGCAGCGTGAAGGATACGCAGTATTTT. It translates to CASSVKDTQYF.

This clonotype has a count of ten or more. The chain is built from TRBV19 and TRBJ2-7; no definite D call. CDR1 and CDR2 (germline): LNHDA, SQIVND (reference sequence). V was clipped by 2 bases and J by 6 bases, with 11 bases between them. The CDR3 spans 13 residues. The CDR3 reads CASSIPGGLEQYF. The CDR3 nucleotides are TGTGCCAGTAGTATACCAGGCGGTCTCGAGCAGTACTTC.

With regard to this clonotype: The germline gene is not matched at one end of the junction; a read error may be the cause. The gene calls are TRBV6-2 or TRBV6-3 and TRBJ1-2; D might be TRBD1 (6 bases). CDR1 is MNHEY and CDR2 is SVGEGT in the germline V gene. CDR3 size: 13 residues. CDR3 coding DNA: TGTGTCAGCAGTTACACAGGGATCTTTGGCTACACCTTC. Translation: CVSSYTGIFGYTF.

The gene calls are TRBV20-1 and TRBJ1-2; unclear D gene. Germline V lookup: CDR1 DFQATT, CDR2 SNEGSKA (reference sequence). V was clipped by 3 bases and J by 6 bases, with 17 bases between them. The CDR3 is 14 residues long. CDR3 in amino acids: CSASRQWGKDGYTF. CDR3 sequence (DNA): TGCAGTGCTAGTCGGCAGTGGGGTAAGGATGGCTACACCTTC.

This clonotype was counted at least ten times. The chain has TRBV2 and TRBJ2-3; D is unresolved. The germline V gene encodes CDR1 SNHLY and CDR2 FYNNEI. Trimming cost V 7 bases and J 2 bases, with 13 bases left between them. The CDR3 totals 14 residues. The CDR3 bases are TGTGCCAGCAAAACGTCGGAGAACACAGATACGCAGTATTTT. It encodes CASKTSENTDTQYF.

This clonotype came up many times. CDR3 sequence (DNA): TGTGCCAGCAGTCGCCCCCCCAGGGACGGGGGCAATCAGCCCCAGCATTTT. Amino acid sequence: CASSRPPRDGGNQPQHF. The rearrangement joins TRBV6-6 to TRBJ1-5, with D possibly matching TRBD1 (5 bases). Trimming removed 5 bases from V and 2 bases from J, with 19 bases in between. The V gene's germline CDR1 is MNHNY and CDR2 SVGAGI (reference sequence). This CDR3 contains 17 residues.

This chain uses TRBV7-9 with TRBJ1-1; maybe TRBD1 (5 bases). CDR1 and CDR2 (germline): SEHNR, FQNEAQ (reference sequence). Deletions cut 5 bases from V and 3 bases from J, with 10 bases between. This CDR3 region has 13 residues. CDR3 sequence (DNA): TGTGCCAGCAGCACCAGGGTTTACACTGAAGCTTTCTTT. Translating it yields CASSTRVYTEAFF.

This clonotype has a count of ten or more. The chain combines TRBV6-5 with TRBJ1-6; 11 nucleotides align to TRBD1. The CDR3 runs to 18 residues. CDR1 MNHEY and CDR2 SVGAGI come from the germline V gene. Trimming at V came to 2 bases and at J to 7 bases, leaving 10 bases not matched to a gene. This CDR3 is CASSYTTGTGGKNSPLHF. CDR3 coding DNA: TGTGCCAGCAGTTACACCACCGGGACAGGGGGAAAAAATTCACCCCTCCACTTT.